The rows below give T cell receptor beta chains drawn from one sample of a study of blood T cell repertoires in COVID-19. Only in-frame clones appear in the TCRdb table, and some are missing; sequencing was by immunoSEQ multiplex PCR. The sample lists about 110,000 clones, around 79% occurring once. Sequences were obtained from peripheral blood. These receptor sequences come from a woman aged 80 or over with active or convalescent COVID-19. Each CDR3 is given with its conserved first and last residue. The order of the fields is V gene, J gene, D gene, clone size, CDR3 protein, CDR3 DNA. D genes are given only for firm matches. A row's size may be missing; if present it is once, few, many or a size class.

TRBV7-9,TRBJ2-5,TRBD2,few,CASSGGLAGPQETQYF,TGTGCCAGCAGCGGAGGACTAGCGGGGCCCCAAGAGACCCAGTACTTC
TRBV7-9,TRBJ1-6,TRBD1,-,CASSLTGYSPLHF,TGTGCCAGCAGCTTGACAGGGTATTCACCCCTCCACTTT
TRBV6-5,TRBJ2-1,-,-,CASRITGGYNEQFF,TGTGCCAGCAGAATTACCGGCGGATACAATGAGCAGTTCTTC
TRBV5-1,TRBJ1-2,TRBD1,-,CASSALTGQGESGYTF,TGCGCCAGCAGCGCACTAACCGGACAGGGAGAGAGTGGCTACACCTTC
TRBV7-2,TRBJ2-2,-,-,CASRFDSNTGELFF,TGTGCCAGCAGATTTGACTCGAACACCGGGGAGCTGTTTTTT
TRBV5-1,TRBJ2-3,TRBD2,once,CASSPGTSGRGRDTQYF,TGCGCCAGCAGCCCAGGGACTAGCGGGAGAGGTAGAGATACGCAGTATTTT
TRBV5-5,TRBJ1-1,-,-,CASSPPTSTPEAFF,TGTGCCAGCAGCCCGCCGACATCTACACCTGAAGCTTTCTTT
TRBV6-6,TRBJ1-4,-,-,CASSRTTTNEKLFF,TGTGCCAGCAGCCGGACAACAACTAATGAAAAACTGTTTTTT
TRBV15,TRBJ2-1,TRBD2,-,CATSTDWGLAGFQGEQFF,TGTGCCACCAGCACAGACTGGGGACTAGCGGGATTCCAGGGGGAGCAGTTCTTC
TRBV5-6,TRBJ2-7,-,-,CASSLGGGTSYEQYF,TGTGCCAGCAGCTTGGGGGGCGGGACCTCCTACGAGCAGTACTTC
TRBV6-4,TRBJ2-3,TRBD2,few,CASSVTSGSTQYF,TGTGCCAGCAGTGTAACTAGCGGGAGTACGCAGTATTTT
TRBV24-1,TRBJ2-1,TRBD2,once,CATSDTRTSGNEQFF,TGTGCCACCAGTGATACAAGGACTAGCGGGAATGAGCAGTTCTTC
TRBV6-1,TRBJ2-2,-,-,CASSDSIGTNTGELFF,TGTGCCAGCAGTGATTCTATCGGGACGAACACCGGGGAGCTGTTTTTT
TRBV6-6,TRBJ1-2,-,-,CASSLQYGYTF,TGTGCCAGCAGTTTACAGTATGGCTACACCTTC
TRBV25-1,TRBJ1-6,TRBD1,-,CASRQSGTGNSPLHF,TGTGCCAGCAGGCAATCCGGGACAGGGAATTCACCCCTCCACTTT
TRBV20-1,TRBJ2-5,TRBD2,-,CSARTSLTQYF,TGCAGTGCCCGGACTAGCTTGACCCAGTACTTC
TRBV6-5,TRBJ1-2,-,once,CASSYQGLRGYTF,TGTGCCAGCAGTTACCAGGGGTTGCGCGGCTACACCTTC
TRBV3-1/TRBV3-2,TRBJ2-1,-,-,CASSDQLAHLYNEQFF,TGTGCCAGCAGCGATCAACTAGCCCATCTATACAATGAGCAGTTCTTC
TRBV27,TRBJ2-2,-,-,CASTYRGANTGELFF,TGTGCCAGCACCTACCGCGGAGCGAACACCGGGGAGCTGTTTTTT
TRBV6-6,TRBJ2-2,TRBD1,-,CASSFGQGDTGELFF,TGTGCCAGCAGTTTTGGACAGGGGGACACCGGGGAGCTGTTTTTT
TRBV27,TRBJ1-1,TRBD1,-,CASSLRSWTGNPRNEAFF,TGTGCCAGCAGTTTACGGTCGTGGACAGGGAACCCCCGGAATGAAGCTTTCTTT
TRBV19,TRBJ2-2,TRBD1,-,CASRGDRGRTGELFF,TGTGCCAGTAGGGGGGACAGGGGGCGAACCGGGGAGCTGTTTTTT
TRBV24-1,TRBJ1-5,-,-,CATSGAGRCNQPQHF,TGTGCCACCAGTGGGGCAGGGCGTTGCAATCAGCCCCAGCATTTT
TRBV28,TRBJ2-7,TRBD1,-,CASSSHGTAGGYEQYF,TGTGCCAGCAGTTCCCACGGGACAGCAGGGGGTTACGAGCAGTACTTC
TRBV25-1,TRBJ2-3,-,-,CASSPAHFTDTQYF,TGTGCCAGCAGTCCCGCGCACTTCACAGATACGCAGTATTTT
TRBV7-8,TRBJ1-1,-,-,CASSSYIRHMNTEAFF,TGTGCCAGCAGCTCCTACATCCGACACATGAACACTGAAGCTTTCTTT
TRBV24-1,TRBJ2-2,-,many,CATIPAPRTADTGELFF,TGTGCCACCATTCCGGCCCCCCGGACAGCGGACACCGGGGAGCTGTTTTTT
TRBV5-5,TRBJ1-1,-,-,CASSLRFSSKTEPAFF,TGTGCCAGCAGCTTGCGGTTTTCATCTAAGACAGAGCCAGCTTTCTTT
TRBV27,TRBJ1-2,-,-,CASSLLGGLSFGYTF,TGTGCCAGCAGTTTACTCGGGGGGTTAAGTTTTGGCTACACCTTC
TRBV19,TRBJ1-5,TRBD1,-,CASRPSGQGVQPQHF,TGTGCCAGTAGGCCCTCGGGACAGGGCGTTCAGCCCCAGCATTTT
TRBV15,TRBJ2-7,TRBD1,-,CATRPGPDRGYEQYF,TGTGCCACCAGACCCGGCCCGGACAGGGGATACGAGCAGTACTTC
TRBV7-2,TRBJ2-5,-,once,CASSVDRETQYF,TGTGCCAGCAGTGTTGACAGAGAGACCCAGTACTTC
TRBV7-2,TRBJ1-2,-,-,CASSLGQGSSYGYTF,TGTGCCAGCAGCTTAGGGCAGGGGTCAAGCTATGGCTACACCTTC
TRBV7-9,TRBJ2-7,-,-,CASSFFQLGAYEQYF,TGTGCCAGCAGCTTTTTTCAGCTAGGGGCCTACGAGCAGTACTTC
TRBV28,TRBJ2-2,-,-,CASSSPFIRGENTGELFF,TGTGCCAGCAGTTCACCTTTTATTCGCGGAGAGAACACCGGGGAGCTGTTTTTT
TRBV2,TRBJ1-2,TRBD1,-,CASTRGTGYGYTF,TGTGCCAGCACCCGTGGGACAGGTTATGGCTACACCTTC
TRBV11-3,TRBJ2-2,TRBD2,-,CASSLSSAGGSGELFF,TGTGCCAGCAGCTTATCTTCAGCGGGAGGGTCCGGGGAGCTGTTTTTT
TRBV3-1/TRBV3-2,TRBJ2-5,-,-,CASSQRQLETQYF,TGTGCCAGCAGCCAACGACAGTTAGAGACCCAGTACTTC
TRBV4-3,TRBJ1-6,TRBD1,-,CASSPRLRTGSSPLHF,TGCGCCAGCAGCCCAAGGTTGAGGACAGGGAGTTCACCCCTCCACTTT
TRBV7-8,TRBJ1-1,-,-,CASSPSGAFMNTEAFF,TGTGCCAGCAGCCCTAGCGGGGCGTTCATGAACACTGAAGCTTTCTTT
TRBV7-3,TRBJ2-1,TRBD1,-,CASSWDRDRDEQFF,TGTGCCAGCAGCTGGGACAGGGACCGAGATGAGCAGTTCTTC
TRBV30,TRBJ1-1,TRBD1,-,CAWKQGVNTEAFF,TGTGCATGGAAACAGGGGGTGAACACTGAAGCTTTCTTT
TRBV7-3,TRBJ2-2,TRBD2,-,CASSLGLAGVGELFF,TGTGCCAGCAGCTTGGGACTAGCGGGAGTCGGGGAGCTGTTTTTT
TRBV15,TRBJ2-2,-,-,CATSRDQDYTGELFF,TGTGCCACCAGCAGAGATCAGGACTACACCGGGGAGCTGTTTTTT
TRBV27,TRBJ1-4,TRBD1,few,CASSFQGAGEKLFF,TGTGCCAGCAGTTTTCAGGGGGCGGGCGAAAAACTGTTTTTT
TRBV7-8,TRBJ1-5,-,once,CASSLMWGRGSYSNQPQHF,TGTGCCAGCAGCTTAATGTGGGGCAGGGGAAGCTATAGCAATCAGCCCCAGCATTTT
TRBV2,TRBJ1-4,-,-,CASGRVNEKLFF,TGTGCCAGCGGTAGAGTTAATGAAAAACTGTTTTTT
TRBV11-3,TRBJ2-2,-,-,CASSLGAGAGELFF,TGTGCCAGCAGCTTAGGCGCAGGGGCCGGGGAGCTGTTTTTT
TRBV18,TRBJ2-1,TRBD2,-,CASSPGTSGINEQFF,TGTGCCAGCTCACCAGGGACTAGCGGGATCAATGAGCAGTTCTTC
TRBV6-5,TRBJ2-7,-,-,CASSYSGVSSYEQYF,TGTGCCAGCAGTTACTCAGGAGTTTCCTCCTACGAGCAGTACTTC